The clone carrying this TCR beta chain is a singleton in its sample. Its antigen is currently unknown. Sequencing of the DNA from cultured CD4+ T cells was carried out with the Oncomine TCR Beta short-read assay. TCRdb reprocessed the PCR reads via MiXCR and lists one record per CDR3 protein. Among 5,000 to 7,000 distinct CDR3 sequences, around 35% were seen once, and the ten largest hold approximately 26%. Treatment given: approximately 10-day PBMC culture with coronavirus spike peptide pools or control peptides (ViraFEST assay). Ahead of the COVID-19 pandemic (2011-2018), the CD4+ T cells of the unexposed donor were collected. Wells that each held 1.8 million or so PBMCs were cultured with around 9.4 IU/ml IL-2 and roughly 10 ug/ml peptide pools. Trimming cost V 0 bases and J 4 bases, with 10 bases left between them. Germline CDR1 and CDR2: SGDLS and YYNGEE. The CDR3 loop spans 14 amino acids. This sample is part of a study of vaccination and CD4 T cells after COVID-19. Study-wide context: Ranging from 14 to 241, the interval between dose two and post-vaccine sampling had a median of 72 days.

Study-wide points: A median about 90% of convalescent patients' SARS-CoV-2-reactive clones emerged only after vaccination.

What was sequenced was CD4+ T cells from blood, cultured in vitro. The chain uses TRBV9 and TRBJ2-5; no firm D call. The sequence derives from a human donor in good health. CDR3 region: CASSVGTIRETQYF. DNA of the CDR3: TGTGCCAGCAGCGTAGGAACTATCCGAGAGACCCAGTACTTC.